Shown below are 27 T cell receptor beta chains from a single sample sequenced in a study of blood T cell repertoires in COVID-19. Libraries were prepared by immunoSEQ multiplex PCR; TCRdb keeps only in-frame clonotypes and omits some of them. The table has a few hundred thousand clones, roughly 89% seen once. Sequenced input: PBMCs or T cells enriched from blood (not recorded which). These receptors were collected from a woman aged 25 to 39 who had recovered from COVID-19.

The chain couples TRBV18 to TRBJ1-2; possibly TRBD1 for D (5 bases). Trimming removed 2 bases from V and 4 bases from J, with 14 bases in between. The CDR3 contains 15 residues. CDR1 KGHSH and CDR2 LQKENI come from the germline V gene. The CDR3 DNA is TGTGCCAGCTCACCAGACAGCTACTGGCTCTATGGCTACACCTTC. Translated: CASSPDSYWLYGYTF. Full variable domain (outside the CDR3, taken from reference TRBV18 and TRBJ1-2): NAGVMQNPRHLVRRRGQEARLRCSPMKGHSHVYWYRQLPEEGLKFMVYLQKENIIDESGMPKERFSAEFPKEGPSILRIQQVVRGDSAAYFCASSPDSYWLYGYTFGSGTRLTVV.

The chain couples TRBV4-3 to TRBJ1-2; a possible D gene is TRBD1 (6 bases). The V end was cut by 0 bases, the J end by 5 bases, with 19 bases between. The CDR3 contains 17 residues. Per germline, CDR1 LGHNA and CDR2 YSLEER. The CDR3 coding sequence is TGCGCCAGCAGCCAAGAACAGGGCCCCAGGGGAGTATATGGCTACACCTTC. This codes for CASSQEQGPRGVYGYTF.

The chain has TRBV12-5 and TRBJ1-1; D is unresolved. The germline V gene encodes CDR1 LGHNT and CDR2 FRNRAP. Trimming took off 3 bases at V and 1 base at J, with 9 bases between the two ends. The CDR3 contains 14 residues. The CDR3 bases are TGTGCTAGTGGTTTCGGGGTGGGGAACACTGAAGCTTTCTTT. Translation: CASGFGVGNTEAFF. Supplemented by reference TRBV12-5 and TRBJ1-1, the full variable domain reads DARVTQTPRHKVTEMGQEVTMRCQPILGHNTVFWYRQTMMQGLELLAYFRNRAPLDDSGMPKDRFSAEMPDATLATLKIQPSEPRDSAVYFCASGFGVGNTEAFFGQGTRLTVV.

CDR3 sequence (DNA): TGTGCCAGTAGTATATCGGGTACTGGCGGGAGAGGGACCCAGTACTTC. Protein sequence: CASSISGTGGRGTQYF. V usage is TRBV19 and J usage is TRBJ2-5, with 7 bases that match TRBD2. CDR3 size: 16 residues. Germline lookup yields CDR1 LNHDA and CDR2 SQIVND (reference sequence). Germline trimming cut 2 bases from V and 7 bases from J; bases unmatched to any gene: 13.

Turning to this clone: A junction end diverges from the germline sequence, so it may reflect a read error. The genes are TRBV3-1 (or the pseudogene TRBV3-2) and TRBJ1-1; D not certain. Germline lookup yields CDR1 LGHDT and CDR2 YNNKEL (reference sequence). The CDR3 totals 11 residues. The CDR3 region has the DNA TGTGCCAGCAGCCAAGTCGGGGATACAGCCTTT. The encoded protein is CASSQVGDTAF.

The chain couples TRBV28 to TRBJ2-2, with D tentatively TRBD1 (6 bases). V was clipped by 7 bases and J by 3 bases, with 6 bases between them. Germline CDR1 and CDR2: MDHEN and SYDVKM. This CDR3 has 12 amino acids. CDR3 in DNA: TGTGCCAGCACAGGGGACACCGGGGAGCTGTTTTTT. Protein sequence: CASTGDTGELFF.

The chain recombines TRBV10-2 with TRBJ1-1; D ambiguous. Between the trimmed V and J ends, which lost 2 bases and 1 base, there was a span of 8 bases. Germline lookup yields CDR1 WSHSY and CDR2 SAAADI. The CDR3 is 14 amino acids. CDR3 in amino acids: CASSEDTANTEAFF. The CDR3 DNA follows: TGCGCCAGCAGTGAGGACACCGCGAACACTGAAGCTTTCTTT.

The chain links TRBV2 to TRBJ1-2, with 7 bases matching TRBD1. V lost 4 bases to trimming and J lost 2 bases; unmatched junction nucleotides: 4. The germline gives CDR1 SNHLY, CDR2 FYNNEI. The CDR3 extends over 14 amino acids. The CDR3 DNA reads TGTGCCAGCAGTGTACAGGGGACCAACTATGGCTACACCTTC. Its protein is CASSVQGTNYGYTF.

This clone was detected only a few times. The chain employs TRBV4-3 and TRBJ1-4, with D uncertain. Deletions cut 0 bases from V and 8 bases from J, with 13 bases between. The CDR3 totals 15 residues. CDR1 and CDR2 from the germline V gene are LGHNA and YSLEER. The CDR3: CASSQEGGRREKLFF. The CDR3 DNA follows: TGCGCCAGCAGCCAAGAAGGTGGCCGGCGGGAAAAACTGTTTTTT.

The chain couples TRBV5-1 to TRBJ2-3; 14 nucleotides match TRBD2. This CDR3 spans 18 amino acids. Unmatched junction bases numbered 9, after V lost 1 base and J lost 5 bases. CDR1 SGHRS and CDR2 YFSETQ come from the germline V gene. The CDR3 DNA is TGCGCCAGCAGCTTGCCCCTGGGACTAGCGGGAGTGGTAGATACGCAGTATTTT. Translation gives CASSLPLGLAGVVDTQYF.

In its sample, this clone was seen once. V usage is TRBV9 and J usage is TRBJ2-3; D is uncertain. Germline CDR1 is SGDLS and CDR2 is YYNGEE. The CDR3 has 17 amino acids. Deletions cut 0 bases from V and 6 bases from J, with 20 bases between. CDR3 coding DNA: TGTGCCAGCAGCGTAGGTCGAGCGAGGTCGGCAAGGGATACGCAGTATTTT. Translating gives CASSVGRARSARDTQYF. The full variable domain, rest sourced from reference TRBV9 and TRBJ2-3, is DSGVTQTPKHLITATGQRVTLRCSPRSGDLSVYWYQQSLDQGLQFLIQYYNGEERAKGNILERFSAQQFPDLHSELNLSSLELGDSALYFCASSVGRARSARDTQYFGPGTRLTVL.

The J gene is TRBJ1-1, the V gene TRBV18; D is perhaps TRBD1 (5 bases). There are 14 residues in the CDR3. Germline lookup yields CDR1 KGHSH and CDR2 LQKENI. The V end was cut by 8 bases, the J end by 4 bases, with 17 bases between. CDR3 in DNA: TGTGCCAGCCGAAACCTGGGGGGGAGCACTGAAGCTTTCTTT. Its protein product is CASRNLGGSTEAFF. Together with reference TRBV18 and TRBJ1-1, the CDR3 gives the full variable domain: NAGVMQNPRHLVRRRGQEARLRCSPMKGHSHVYWYRQLPEEGLKFMVYLQKENIIDESGMPKERFSAEFPKEGPSILRIQQVVRGDSAAYFCASRNLGGSTEAFFGQGTRLTVV.

The chain employs TRBV7-3 and TRBJ1-1; D is ambiguous. The CDR3 runs 13 residues. V was cut by 2 bases and J by 2 bases, with 6 bases left in between. Looked up from germline, CDR1 is SGHTA and CDR2 is FQGTGA. The CDR3 DNA sequence: TGTGCCAGCAGCTTATCCATCAACACTGAAGCTTTCTTT. Its protein product is CASSLSINTEAFF.

This chain connects TRBV6-2 or TRBV6-3 to TRBJ1-2; no clear D gene. Deletions cut 4 bases from V and 11 bases from J, with 14 bases between. Germline V gene sequence: CDR1 MNHEY, CDR2 SVGEGT. CDR3 length equals 12 residues. The CDR3 protein is CASSWAGSGYTF. DNA for the CDR3: TGTGCCAGCAGTTGGGCAGGAAGCGGTTACACCTTC.

The chain is built from TRBV7-9 and TRBJ2-1; D gene unclear. Germline loops: CDR1 SEHNR, CDR2 FQNEAQ (reference sequence). CDR3 length: 18 amino acids. V gave up 1 base and J gave up 0 bases, with 16 bases separating them. CDR3 sequence: CASSLVPPRAPSYNEQFF. The CDR3 coding sequence is TGTGCCAGCAGCTTAGTTCCACCACGAGCGCCCTCCTACAATGAGCAGTTCTTC.

V is TRBV29-1 and J is TRBJ2-3; TRBD2 is a possible D gene (6 bases). Trimming shortened V by 4 bases and J by 4 bases, and 9 bases separated the two germline ends. Germline V gene lookup returns CDR1 SQVTM and CDR2 ANQGSEA. CDR3 size: 12 residues. CDR3 nucleotides: TGCAGCGTTGTTTGGGACTCAGATACGCAGTATTTT. Amino acids: CSVVWDSDTQYF.

The CDR3 region has the DNA TGTGCCAGCAGTCTATTAGGGACAGGGGGCCGTGAAAAACTGTTTTTT. It specifies CASSLLGTGGREKLFF. The chain joins TRBV27 to TRBJ1-4; TRBD1 matches 12 bases. The CDR3 runs to 16 residues. The germline gives CDR1 MNHEY, CDR2 SMNVEV (reference sequence). With 5 bases clipped from V and 7 bases from J, the junction kept 8 bases outside the gene matches.

The genes are TRBV5-4 and TRBJ1-4; 7 bases are a match to TRBD1. CDR1 is SGHNT and CDR2 is YYREEE in the germline V gene (reference sequence). The CDR3 sequence is 13 residues long. After removal of 4 bases from V and 4 bases from J, the junction contained 1 base not matched to a gene. The CDR3 DNA reads as TGTGCCAGCAGCGACAGGGTTAATGAAAAACTGTTTTTT. Its translation: CASSDRVNEKLFF.

The chain uses TRBV27 and TRBJ1-2, with TRBD1 identical over 8 bases. V was pared by 2 bases and J by 4 bases, with 6 bases of the junction left unmatched. CDR1 MNHEY and CDR2 SMNVEV come from the germline V gene (reference sequence). The CDR3 consists of 15 residues. The CDR3, as DNA: TGTGCCAGCAGTTTAAAGGCCGGACAGGGCTATGGCTACACCTTC. Translated, it gives CASSLKAGQGYGYTF.

This rearrangement joins TRBV27 to TRBJ2-7, with 10 bases that match TRBD1. The CDR3 loop spans 17 amino acids. J gave up 1 base and V 1 base, and 7 bases lay outside the gene matches. Looked up from germline, CDR1 is MNHEY and CDR2 is SMNVEV (reference sequence). The CDR3 DNA reads as TGTGCCAGCAGTTTATGGGGACAGGGGTCCGGGTCCTACGAGCAGTACTTC. Residues: CASSLWGQGSGSYEQYF.

V gene TRBV27 combines with J gene TRBJ1-2; 7 positions agree with TRBD1. The CDR3 loop spans 12 amino acids. Germline values: CDR1 MNHEY, CDR2 SMNVEV (reference sequence). Trimming at V came to 8 bases and at J to 6 bases, leaving 6 bases not matched to a gene. CDR3 loop: CASPDRVNGYTF. The CDR3, as DNA: TGTGCCAGCCCCGACAGGGTCAATGGCTACACCTTC.

The chain couples TRBV4-1 to TRBJ2-1; 12 bases are a match to TRBD2. The V segment lost 3 bases and the J segment 4 bases; nucleotides outside the gene matches: 10. Germline CDR1 and CDR2: MGHRA and YSYEKL. CDR3 size: 18 residues. CDR3 amino acids: CASSHGGLAGKSYNEQFF. For the CDR3, the DNA is TGCGCCAGCAGCCACGGGGGACTAGCGGGTAAATCATACAATGAGCAGTTCTTC.

CDR3 sequence: CASSVGYGNTEAFF. The CDR3 DNA sequence: TGTGCCAGCAGCGTAGGTTACGGGAACACTGAAGCTTTCTTT. The chain has TRBV9 and TRBJ1-1; D gene unclear. Germline V gives CDR1 SGDLS, CDR2 YYNGEE. This CDR3 contains 14 residues. V was clipped by 0 bases and J by 1 base, with 7 bases between them.

The genes are TRBV4-3 and TRBJ1-4; weak D call: TRBD1 (5 bases). CDR1 is LGHNA and CDR2 is YSLEER in the germline V gene. CDR3 length: 16 residues. The V and J ends lost 0 bases and 8 bases respectively, with 16 bases between them. CDR3 sequence: CASSQDGGAGFEKLFF. CDR3 bases: TGCGCCAGCAGCCAAGACGGGGGTGCGGGGTTCGAAAAACTGTTTTTT.

This chain connects TRBV11-2 to TRBJ2-5; tentatively, D is TRBD2 (6 bases). Germline V CDR1 and CDR2: SGHAT, FQNNGV. There are 12 residues in the CDR3. Trimming stripped 7 bases from V and 10 bases from J, with 16 bases between. The DNA for the CDR3 is TGTGCCAGCAAAGGGAGGAGTCTGAGCCAGTACTTC. It specifies CASKGRSLSQYF.

The rearrangement links TRBV3-1 (or the pseudogene TRBV3-2) to TRBJ2-1; TRBD2 matches at 11 bases. CDR1 is LGHDT, CDR2 YNNKEL, per germline (reference sequence). The CDR3 is 16 amino acids. The trim removed 4 bases at V and 6 bases at J, leaving 8 bases unmatched. In nucleotides, the CDR3 is TGTGCCAGCAGCCCTACTAGCGGGAGATCGAGCAATGAGCAGTTCTTC. Amino acid sequence: CASSPTSGRSSNEQFF.

This chain links TRBV28 with TRBJ2-7; 9 nucleotides match TRBD1. With V trimmed by 8 bases and J by 4 bases, 15 bases remained unmatched. CDR3 length: 16 residues. The germline gives CDR1 MDHEN, CDR2 SYDVKM. CDR3 protein: CASEQPGDRAVYEQYF. The CDR3 region has the DNA TGTGCCAGCGAACAACCAGGGGACAGGGCGGTTTACGAGCAGTACTTC.